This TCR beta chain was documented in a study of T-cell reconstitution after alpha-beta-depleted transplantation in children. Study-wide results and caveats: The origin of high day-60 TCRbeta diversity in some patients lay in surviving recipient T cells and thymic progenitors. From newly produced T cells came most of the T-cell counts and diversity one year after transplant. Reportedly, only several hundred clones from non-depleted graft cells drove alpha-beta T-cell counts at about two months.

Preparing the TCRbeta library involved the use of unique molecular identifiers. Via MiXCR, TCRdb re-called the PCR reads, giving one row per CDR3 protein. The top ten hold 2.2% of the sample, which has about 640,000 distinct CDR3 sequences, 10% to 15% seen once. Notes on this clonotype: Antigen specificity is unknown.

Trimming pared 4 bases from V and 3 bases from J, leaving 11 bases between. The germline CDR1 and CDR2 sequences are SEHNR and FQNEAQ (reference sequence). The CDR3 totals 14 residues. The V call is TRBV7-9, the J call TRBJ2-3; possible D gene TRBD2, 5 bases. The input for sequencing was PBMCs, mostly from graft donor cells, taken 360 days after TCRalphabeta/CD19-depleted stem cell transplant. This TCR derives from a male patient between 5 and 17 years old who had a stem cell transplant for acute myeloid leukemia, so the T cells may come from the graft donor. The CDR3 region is CASSYGEMTDTQYF. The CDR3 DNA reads TGTGCCAGCAGCTATGGGGAGATGACAGATACGCAGTATTTT.